This TCR beta chain came from a study of OX40 agonist ivuxolimab in advanced cancers. Study details: Treatment of patients was with ivuxolimab, an agonistic anti-OX40 (CD134) antibody.

Profiling relied on immunoSEQ multiplex PCR, and the TCRdb table lists in-frame clones only, not all of them. Counted here are 75,000 to 100,000 clones, 75% to 90% occurring once; the ten biggest clones make up approximately 2.6%. V gave up 3 bases and J gave up 4 bases; unmatched junction bases: 7. There are 15 residues in the CDR3. In germline, CDR1 is MNHEY, CDR2 SVGAGI. The receptor's source is an adult with an advanced solid tumor such as melanoma, head and neck, liver or kidney cancer. Sequenced material: CD4+ or CD8+ T cells sorted from blood, taken in a trial of the OX40 agonist ivuxolimab. The genes are TRBV6-5 and TRBJ2-7; 9 bases map to TRBD1. CDR3 sequence reads: CASSYPTGTGYEQYF. CDR3 bases: TGTGCCAGCAGTTATCCGACCGGGACAGGGTACGAGCAGTACTTC.